Below are 3 T cell receptor beta chains sequenced from a single sample in a study of OX40 agonist ivuxolimab in advanced cancers. Sequenced by immunoSEQ multiplex PCR; TCRdb stores in-frame clones only, minus some. The table includes 15,000 to 20,000 clones, roughly 80% detected once. The sample here was CD4+ or CD8+ T cells sorted from blood, taken in a trial of the OX40 agonist ivuxolimab. These receptors were taken from an adult with an advanced solid tumor such as melanoma, head and neck, liver or kidney cancer.

The chain carries TRBV27 and TRBJ1-1; 9 bases line up with TRBD1. Germline-derived CDR1 and CDR2 are MNHEY and SMNVEV (reference sequence). The CDR3 spans 14 residues. V was pared by 2 bases and J by 5 bases, with 3 bases of the junction left unmatched. The CDR3 region is CASSLGTGWTEAFF. Written as DNA, the CDR3 is TGTGCCAGCAGTTTAGGGACAGGGTGGACTGAAGCTTTCTTT.

The chain employs TRBV7-3 and TRBJ2-2, with D possibly being TRBD1 (5 bases). This CDR3 region has 14 residues. The V gene lost 2 bases and the J gene lost 1 base, with 5 bases spanning the gap. Germline assignment: CDR1 SGHTA and CDR2 FQGTGA. The CDR3 DNA reads TGTGCCAGCAGCTTAGGACAGAACACCGGGGAGCTGTTTTTT. Its translation: CASSLGQNTGELFF.

The chain couples TRBV28 to TRBJ1-2, with D possibly being TRBD1 (6 bases). This CDR3 comprises 13 residues. The germline CDR1 and CDR2 sequences are MDHEN and SYDVKM. Trimming left V 5 bases short and J 2 bases short, with 9 bases between. The CDR3 bases are TGTGCCAGCAGTCTTGGACAGAACTATGGCTACACCTTC. Amino acid sequence: CASSLGQNYGYTF.